This record concerns one TCR beta chain sequence. Given a much more abundant clone one base away, this may be a read error. This sample was taken from a study of T cells after yellow fever vaccination. CDR3 length equals 14 residues. Germline loops: CDR1 SQVTM, CDR2 ANQGSEA. Each CDR3 protein gets one entry after TCRdb re-called the 5' RACE reads with MiXCR. The table includes approximately 74,000 distinct CDR3 sequences, roughly 6% detected once. The sample here was CD4+ T cells sorted from PBMCs, taken approximately 16 days after the first yellow fever vaccination. This sequence originates from a young man who received the YFV17D yellow fever vaccine. The rearrangement links TRBV29-1 to TRBJ2-5; no clear D gene. CDR3 coding DNA: TGCAGCGTTGAGTCGGATCGGTCCCCAGAGACCCAGTGCTTC. Protein sequence: CSVESDRSPETQCF.